This TCR beta chain was captured by sequencing in a study of T cell repertoires in cytomegalovirus infection. Study summary: Matching HLA type, along with CMV infection, was indicated by public TCR beta signatures. Study-level points and caveats: Based on cumulative public TCR beta family frequency, carriers of CMV plus the relevant HLA were identified. Clonotypes of TCR beta that were HLA-C-restricted and CMV-specific dominated the ex vivo response.

TCRdb reprocessed the reads with MiXCR, giving one entry per CDR3 protein. The data contain around 310,000 distinct CDR3 sequences, roughly a sixth of them singletons. Comments on this clonotype: Its antigen is currently unknown.

This CDR3 comprises 13 residues. Germline V gene sequence: CDR1 MNHEY, CDR2 SVGAGI. V shed 7 bases and J shed 0 bases, with 9 bases lying between them. The chain is built from TRBV6-5 and TRBJ2-5; D not certain. The clonotype comes from a human donor in good health (CMV status not recorded). Some clones in this sample may be carry-over from other donors' samples. Sequencing input: PBMCs. This CDR3 reads CASTPPYQETQYF. Written as DNA, the CDR3 is TGTGCCAGCACCCCCCCGTACCAAGAGACCCAGTACTTC.